Below, 25 T cell receptor beta chains from the same sample are listed, as sequenced in a study of blood T cells in healthy people across ages. A second PCR, run for roughly 7 to 11 cycles, used a sample-barcoded 5' primer plus a J-beta primer mix. A single record per CDR3 protein comes from TCRdb applying MiXCR to the 5' RACE reads. The sample consists of over 750,000 distinct CDR3 sequences, about 25% of them appearing once. These same data were also listed under a study on T cells of mothers and their children.

Sequencing was carried out using blood. The receptors were sampled from a boy aged 10-17 years in good health.

This clonotype was seen only a few times. The chain couples TRBV29-1 to TRBJ2-5; tentatively, D is TRBD1 (6 bases). The J call may be wrong; the DNA end is better matched by TRBJ2-7. Per germline, CDR1 SQVTM and CDR2 ANQGSEA. CDR3 length: 13 amino acids. The CDR3 coding sequence is TGCAGCGTTGAGGACGGGGACACCTACGAGCAGTACTTC. Translating gives CSVEDGDTYEQYF.

This clonotype was recorded at least ten times. The gene calls are TRBV12-3 or TRBV12-4 and TRBJ1-1; 7 nucleotides match TRBD1. V dropped 5 bases and J dropped 4; count of bases not matched to a gene: 4. This CDR3 has 13 amino acids. This CDR3 reads CASSRQGGTEAFF. Here the CDR3 DNA reads TGTGCCAGCAGTCGACAGGGTGGCACTGAAGCTTTCTTT.

In its sample, this clonotype was seen a few times. CDR3 DNA sequence: TGCAGTGCTGAAAGACTAGCGGGAGTGGAGACCCAGTACTTC. Amino acid sequence: CSAERLAGVETQYF. V usage is TRBV20-1 and J usage is TRBJ2-5, with 12 bases matching TRBD2. Germline lookup yields CDR1 DFQATT and CDR2 SNEGSKA (reference sequence). This CDR3 region has 14 residues. Trimming removed 5 bases from V and 5 bases from J; junction bases left unmatched: 6.

This clonotype was detected only a few times. The CDR3 region is CASAGTASYEQYF. As DNA, the CDR3 is TGTGCCAGCGCCGGGACAGCGTCCTACGAGCAGTACTTC. This sequence joins TRBV13 and TRBJ2-7; 7 positions match TRBD1. V lost 8 bases and J lost 1; bases outside the gene matches: 5. The CDR3 loop spans 13 amino acids. Germline lookup yields CDR1 PRHDT and CDR2 FYEKMQ (reference sequence).

This clonotype appeared a few times. The J gene is TRBJ1-1, the V gene TRBV29-1; D is unclear. Per germline, CDR1 SQVTM and CDR2 ANQGSEA. CDR3 length equals 11 residues. With 4 bases removed from V and 4 bases from J, the gap between germline ends came to 7 bases. Written as DNA, the CDR3 is TGCAGCGTTGCGGCGGGCACTGAAGCTTTCTTT. This codes for CSVAAGTEAFF.

This clonotype was counted a few times. The genes are TRBV5-1 and TRBJ2-7, with TRBD2 identical over 7 bases. The J call may be mistaken, given a closer DNA end match to TRBJ2-1. The CDR3 is 15 residues long. Germline V CDR1 and CDR2: SGHRS, YFSETQ. CDR3 sequence: CASSLESSGPDEQFF. The CDR3, as DNA: TGCGCCAGCAGCTTGGAGTCTAGCGGCCCCGATGAGCAGTTCTTC.

In its sample, this clonotype was seen a few times. The CDR3 reads CAISPGATYNEQFF. The CDR3 nucleotides are TGTGCCATCAGTCCGGGAGCGACCTACAATGAGCAGTTCTTC. The rearrangement uses TRBV10-3 and TRBJ2-1; tentative D call: TRBD2 (6 bases). CDR1 and CDR2 from the germline V gene are ENHRY and SYGVKD. The length of the CDR3 is 14 residues. The germline V and J ends were trimmed by 5 bases and 2 bases, with 10 bases remaining between them.

This clonotype was counted between two and nine times. The chain recombines TRBV5-1 with TRBJ2-7; the D gene is possibly TRBD1 (6 bases). CDR1 is SGHRS, CDR2 YFSETQ, per germline. The CDR3 is 13 amino acids. The germline V and J ends were trimmed by 3 bases and 2 bases, with 9 bases remaining between them. This CDR3 reads CASSWGQAYEQYF. CDR3 sequence (DNA): TGCGCCAGCAGCTGGGGGCAGGCCTACGAGCAGTACTTC.

This clonotype was recorded many times. The chain uses TRBV5-1 and TRBJ2-5, with 7 bases aligning to TRBD1. The length of the CDR3 is 14 residues. V lost 4 bases and J lost 1; bases outside the gene matches: 4. CDR1 and CDR2 from the germline V gene are SGHRS and YFSETQ. The CDR3, as DNA: TGCGCCAGCAGCCTAACAGGGGCCCAAGAGACCCAGTACTTC. Translation: CASSLTGAQETQYF.

The chain uses TRBV24-1 and TRBJ2-7; no firm D call. V shed 2 bases and J shed 3 bases, with 13 bases lying between them. Germline assignment: CDR1 KGHDR and CDR2 SFDVKD. This CDR3 region has 15 residues. The CDR3 is CATSDSTDPIYEQYF. DNA of the CDR3: TGTGCCACCAGTGATTCCACAGACCCAATCTACGAGCAGTACTTC.

This clonotype was detected a few times. The chain couples TRBV13 to TRBJ2-7; a possible D gene is TRBD1 (6 bases). Looked up from germline, CDR1 is PRHDT and CDR2 is FYEKMQ (reference sequence). The CDR3 has 15 amino acids. V lost 3 bases to trimming and J lost 0 bases, with 12 bases between them. DNA of the CDR3: TGTGCCAGCAGCTTTAGTCAGGGGAGCTCCTACGAGCAGTACTTC. This sequence encodes CASSFSQGSSYEQYF.

The chain joins TRBV11-2 to TRBJ2-5; tentatively, D is TRBD1 (6 bases). V was clipped by 4 bases and J by 11 bases, with 20 bases between them. The CDR3 has 14 amino acids. Germline lookup yields CDR1 SGHAT and CDR2 FQNNGV. In DNA form, the CDR3 reads TGTGCCAGCAGCTCAAACAGGGCCCTGGGTGAGCAGTACTTC. This gives the protein CASSSNRALGEQYF.

V and J are TRBV5-1 and TRBJ1-2; maybe TRBD1 (6 bases). The CDR3 extends over 15 amino acids. V was clipped by 4 bases and J by 0 bases, with 13 bases between them. Germline CDR1 SGHRS, CDR2 YFSETQ. The CDR3 coding sequence is TGCGCCAGCAGCAAGGACAGCAACTCTAACTATGGCTACACCTTC. Translated: CASSKDSNSNYGYTF.

The chain links TRBV7-2 to TRBJ2-7; 7 positions agree with TRBD2. The germline V gene has CDR1 SGHTA and CDR2 FQGNSA. V lost 3 bases and J lost 6; bases outside the gene matches: 8. This CDR3 comprises 14 residues. Here the CDR3 reads CASSLGGSIPEQYF. Written as DNA, the CDR3 is TGTGCCAGCAGCTTGGGCGGGAGTATCCCCGAGCAGTACTTC.

This clonotype was counted a few times. This sequence joins TRBV15 and TRBJ2-7; D possibly corresponds to TRBD1 (6 bases). The ends were cut back, 0 bases at V and 1 base at J, with 10 bases in the middle. The germline CDR1 and CDR2 sequences are LNHNV and YYDKDF (reference sequence). The CDR3 contains 15 residues. CDR3 bases: TGTGCCACCAGCAGAGAAAGACAGGAGTCCTACGAGCAGTACTTC. The encoded protein is CATSRERQESYEQYF.

V is TRBV5-1 and J is TRBJ1-4; tentatively, D is TRBD1 (5 bases). Germline V gene data show CDR1 as SGHRS and CDR2 as YFSETQ. V gave up 0 bases and J gave up 8 bases, with 14 bases separating them. CDR3 length: 15 residues. CDR3 coding DNA: TGCGCCAGCAGCTTGGCCCGTGGGGGAGAGGAAAAACTGTTTTTT. It translates to CASSLARGGEEKLFF.

This clonotype was counted between two and nine times. The rearrangement joins TRBV9 to TRBJ1-2; no clear D gene. Deletions cut 0 bases from V and 3 bases from J, with 15 bases between. CDR3 size: 16 residues. CDR1 and CDR2 (germline): SGDLS, YYNGEE. CDR3 protein: CASSVDSLPSYYGYTF. The CDR3 DNA reads TGTGCCAGCAGCGTAGACTCCCTTCCGAGCTACTATGGCTACACCTTC.

This clonotype was seen a handful of times. The chain employs TRBV20-1 and TRBJ2-7; tentative D call: TRBD2 (6 bases). V lost 6 bases to trimming and J lost 6 bases, with 15 bases between them. The CDR3 length is 12 residues. Germline V gene lookup returns CDR1 DFQATT and CDR2 SNEGSKA (reference sequence). The CDR3 DNA is TGCAGTGCAGGGACTCAAGGGTCCGAGCAGTACTTC. This encodes CSAGTQGSEQYF.

In this sample, this clonotype turned up a few times. The chain combines TRBV5-5 with TRBJ1-1, with D possibly matching TRBD1 (6 bases). Germline V CDR1 and CDR2: SGHKS, YYEKEE (reference sequence). The V end was cut by 1 base, the J end by 5 bases, with 18 bases between. This CDR3 is 16 amino acids long. CDR3 DNA sequence: TGTGCCAGCAGCTTGTTGTTGTTAGGGGGGGTAACTGAAGCTTTCTTT. Translation: CASSLLLLGGVTEAFF.

This clonotype was recorded once. This chain links TRBV4-3 with TRBJ2-3; D remains ambiguous. Germline V gene data show CDR1 as LGHNA and CDR2 as YSLEER. V lost 1 base and J lost 1, with 12 bases in between. CDR3 length: 16 residues. CDR3 protein: CASSQVSNRGTDTQYF. CDR3 nucleotide sequence: TGCGCCAGCAGCCAAGTCTCCAACCGGGGCACAGATACGCAGTATTTT.

In its sample, this clonotype was seen a few times. The V call is TRBV15, the J call TRBJ2-1; D possibly corresponds to TRBD2 (5 bases). This CDR3 is 14 amino acids long. Germline V gene lookup returns CDR1 LNHNV and CDR2 YYDKDF (reference sequence). With 0 bases removed from V and 10 bases from J, the gap between germline ends came to 13 bases. The CDR3 sequence is CATSRDSGTYEQFF. CDR3 bases: TGTGCCACCAGCAGAGATTCGGGAACATACGAGCAGTTCTTC.

This CDR3 is CASSYSSAEVYYEQYF. The CDR3 DNA sequence: TGTGCCAGCAGTTACTCGAGTGCGGAAGTCTACTACGAGCAGTACTTC. This chain joins TRBV6-2 or TRBV6-3 and TRBJ2-5; D remains unclear. The end of the DNA fits TRBJ2-7 better, so the J call may be wrong. Germline lookup yields CDR1 MNHEY and CDR2 SVGEGT. The CDR3 loop spans 16 amino acids.

For this clonotype: The germline gene is not matched at one end of the junction; a read error may be the cause. The chain joins TRBV7-7 to TRBJ2-1; D perhaps matches TRBD2 (5 bases). Germline assignment: CDR1 SSHAT and CDR2 FNYEAQ (reference sequence). CDR3 length: 16 residues. As DNA, the CDR3 is TGTGCTAGCAGCTTAATAAGCGGAGCTGGGTACAATGAGCAGTTCTTC. Translated, it gives CASSLISGAGYNEQFF. Complete variable domain (other parts from reference TRBV7-7 and TRBJ2-1): GAGVSQSPRYKVTKRGQDVTLRCDPISSHATLYWYQQALGQGPEFLTYFNYEAQPDKSGLPSDRFSAERPEGSISTLTIQRTEQRDSAMYRCASSLISGAGYNEQFFGPGTRLTVL.

As for this clonotype: The junction and the germline gene differ at one end; a read error may be behind it. The gene calls are TRBV6-1 and TRBJ1-2; D uncertain. This CDR3 has 17 amino acids. Germline V gene data show CDR1 as MNHNS and CDR2 as SASEGT. The CDR3 coding sequence is TGTGCCAGCATGCGAGAAAATCGTGTGCGAGAGGGCTATGGCCACACCTTC. Amino acids: CASMRENRVREGYGHTF.

V usage is TRBV2 and J usage is TRBJ2-1; D is undetermined. Trimming shortened V by 3 bases and J by 3 bases, and 12 bases separated the two germline ends. Germline V lookup: CDR1 SNHLY, CDR2 FYNNEI. The length of the CDR3 is 15 residues. The CDR3 DNA reads TGTGCCAGCAGTGATCTTGGCGGAAACTACAATGAGCAGTTCTTC. Amino acid sequence: CASSDLGGNYNEQFF.